The rows below give T cell receptor beta chains drawn from one sample of a study of CD8+ T cells in alopecia areata. The repertoire was sequenced with immunoSEQ multiplex PCR; TCRdb's copy has only in-frame clones and lacks some. The sample includes some 95,000 clones, roughly 47% of them seen just once. This specimen was CD8+ T cells sorted from blood, taken at week 24, from a patient treated with tofacitinib. These receptors were taken from a human donor with alopecia areata. CDR3s include the opening cysteine and the closing phenylalanine or tryptophan. Fields, in order: V gene, clone size, D gene, J gene, CDR3 protein, CDR3 DNA. D genes are given only for firm matches. Clone size, where shown, is once, few, many, or a class for clones that have expanded.

v_call: TRBV7-2
clone_size: NA
d_call: NA
j_call: TRBJ1-1
cdr3_aa: CASSLSLSREAFF
cdr3_nt: TGTGCCAGCAGCTTATCCCTGTCGCGCGAAGCTTTCTTT

v_call: TRBV7-9
clone_size: NA
d_call: NA
j_call: TRBJ2-3
cdr3_aa: CASSTPTRGAADTQYF
cdr3_nt: TGTGCCAGCAGCACCCCTACTAGGGGTGCGGCAGATACGCAGTATTTT

v_call: TRBV6-5
clone_size: NA
d_call: NA
j_call: TRBJ2-5
cdr3_aa: CASSYGTQETQYF
cdr3_nt: TGTGCCAGCAGTTACGGGACTCAAGAGACCCAGTACTTC

v_call: TRBV25-1
clone_size: NA
d_call: NA
j_call: TRBJ2-4
cdr3_aa: CASSETAGLLLAKNIQYF
cdr3_nt: TGTGCCAGCAGTGAGACGGCGGGACTCCTCCTAGCCAAAAACATTCAGTACTTC

v_call: TRBV6-5
clone_size: NA
d_call: NA
j_call: TRBJ2-1
cdr3_aa: CASSYSKRLSNEQFF
cdr3_nt: TGTGCCAGCAGTTACTCGAAGAGACTAAGTAATGAGCAGTTCTTC

v_call: TRBV6-5
clone_size: NA
d_call: NA
j_call: TRBJ2-7
cdr3_aa: CASSYSEYYEQYF
cdr3_nt: TGTGCCAGCAGTTACTCGGAGTATTACGAGCAGTACTTC

v_call: TRBV6-5
clone_size: NA
d_call: NA
j_call: TRBJ2-1
cdr3_aa: CASSYSVEGNEQFF
cdr3_nt: TGTGCCAGCAGTTACTCGGTTGAAGGGAATGAGCAGTTCTTC

v_call: TRBV27
clone_size: NA
d_call: TRBD2
j_call: TRBJ2-1
cdr3_aa: CASSLSISGLNEQFF
cdr3_nt: TGTGCCAGCAGTTTATCGATTAGCGGGCTGAATGAGCAGTTCTTC

v_call: TRBV4-2
clone_size: few
d_call: NA
j_call: TRBJ1-5
cdr3_aa: CASSQDSNQPQHF
cdr3_nt: TGTGCCAGCAGCCAAGATTCGAATCAGCCCCAGCATTTT

v_call: TRBV2
clone_size: NA
d_call: NA
j_call: TRBJ2-2
cdr3_aa: CASTQAPGELFF
cdr3_nt: TGTGCCAGCACCCAAGCTCCCGGGGAGCTGTTTTTT

v_call: TRBV7-9
clone_size: many
d_call: TRBD2
j_call: TRBJ2-7
cdr3_aa: CASQRDAEQYF
cdr3_nt: TGTGCCAGCCAGCGGGACGCTGAGCAGTACTTC

v_call: TRBV29-1
clone_size: NA
d_call: NA
j_call: TRBJ2-7
cdr3_aa: CSVEAGQGPLSYEQYF
cdr3_nt: TGCAGCGTTGAAGCGGGCCAGGGTCCCTTAAGCTACGAGCAGTACTTC

v_call: TRBV19
clone_size: few
d_call: TRBD1
j_call: TRBJ2-6
cdr3_aa: CATETGGPSGANVLTF
cdr3_nt: TGTGCCACCGAGACAGGGGGACCCTCTGGGGCCAACGTCCTGACTTTC

v_call: TRBV27
clone_size: NA
d_call: TRBD2
j_call: TRBJ2-3
cdr3_aa: CASSPQGRAGGPDTQYF
cdr3_nt: TGTGCCAGCAGTCCCCAGGGTCGAGCGGGAGGGCCAGATACGCAGTATTTT

v_call: TRBV19
clone_size: NA
d_call: NA
j_call: TRBJ2-7
cdr3_aa: CASSDYRDGSYEQYF
cdr3_nt: TGTGCCAGTAGTGACTACCGGGACGGATCCTACGAGCAGTACTTC

v_call: TRBV11-2
clone_size: few
d_call: NA
j_call: TRBJ1-1
cdr3_aa: CASSAGGATEAFF
cdr3_nt: TGTGCCAGCAGCGCCGGAGGGGCCACTGAAGCTTTCTTT

v_call: TRBV7-9
clone_size: few
d_call: NA
j_call: TRBJ2-3
cdr3_aa: CASNGPGAHTDTQYF
cdr3_nt: TGTGCCAGCAACGGTCCGGGAGCCCACACAGATACGCAGTATTTT

v_call: TRBV4-1
clone_size: NA
d_call: NA
j_call: TRBJ1-4
cdr3_aa: CASSQVPRGGPEKLFF
cdr3_nt: TGCGCCAGCAGCCAAGTCCCTCGAGGGGGTCCTGAAAAACTGTTTTTT

v_call: TRBV7-9
clone_size: NA
d_call: NA
j_call: TRBJ1-2
cdr3_aa: CASSLGQSYGYTF
cdr3_nt: TGTGCCAGCAGCTTAGGACAGAGCTATGGCTACACCTTC

v_call: TRBV9
clone_size: few
d_call: TRBD1
j_call: TRBJ1-2
cdr3_aa: CASSVASDRGGEYGYTF
cdr3_nt: TGTGCCAGCAGCGTAGCCTCGGACAGGGGGGGAGAATATGGCTACACCTTC

v_call: TRBV4-1
clone_size: NA
d_call: NA
j_call: TRBJ1-2
cdr3_aa: CASSQEPLLLYGYTF
cdr3_nt: TGCGCCAGCAGCCAAGAACCCCTCCTTCTCTATGGCTACACCTTC

v_call: TRBV7-9
clone_size: NA
d_call: NA
j_call: TRBJ1-4
cdr3_aa: CASSLVGANEKLFF
cdr3_nt: TGTGCCAGCAGCTTAGTCGGAGCTAATGAAAAACTGTTTTTT

v_call: TRBV4-3
clone_size: NA
d_call: NA
j_call: TRBJ2-7
cdr3_aa: CASSPDPRSSYEQYF
cdr3_nt: TGCGCCAGCAGCCCGGACCCCCGGAGCTCCTACGAGCAGTACTTC

v_call: TRBV29-1
clone_size: NA
d_call: NA
j_call: TRBJ2-7
cdr3_aa: CSVGAGPYEQYF
cdr3_nt: TGCAGCGTTGGCGCAGGTCCTTACGAGCAGTACTTC